This TCR beta chain originates from a study of cytomegalovirus exposure and HLA in healthy donors. Study summary: Out of 170 million or so T cells, an earlier analysis found some 110 million unique TCR beta sequences in total.

CDR1 and CDR2 from the germline V gene are SGHAT and FQNNGV. CDR3 length equals 18 residues. V lost 5 bases to trimming and J lost 1 base; unmatched junction nucleotides: 12. PCR involved 60 Vbeta and 13 Jbeta primers. Profiling relied on immunoSEQ multiplex PCR, and the TCRdb table lists in-frame clones only, not all of them. Among 150,000 or so clones listed, roughly 80% were seen once. Each of the donors was a healthy bone marrow donor. This chain links TRBV11-2 with TRBJ2-7; 12 bases match TRBD1. This TCR came from a woman aged 25 to 39 in good health and CMV-seronegative. The sequencing sample was made of PBMCs. CDR3 coding DNA: TGTGCCAGCAGCCCTCTGAGTAGGGACAGGGGGCTTTCCTACGAGCAGTACTTC. Translated: CASSPLSRDRGLSYEQYF.